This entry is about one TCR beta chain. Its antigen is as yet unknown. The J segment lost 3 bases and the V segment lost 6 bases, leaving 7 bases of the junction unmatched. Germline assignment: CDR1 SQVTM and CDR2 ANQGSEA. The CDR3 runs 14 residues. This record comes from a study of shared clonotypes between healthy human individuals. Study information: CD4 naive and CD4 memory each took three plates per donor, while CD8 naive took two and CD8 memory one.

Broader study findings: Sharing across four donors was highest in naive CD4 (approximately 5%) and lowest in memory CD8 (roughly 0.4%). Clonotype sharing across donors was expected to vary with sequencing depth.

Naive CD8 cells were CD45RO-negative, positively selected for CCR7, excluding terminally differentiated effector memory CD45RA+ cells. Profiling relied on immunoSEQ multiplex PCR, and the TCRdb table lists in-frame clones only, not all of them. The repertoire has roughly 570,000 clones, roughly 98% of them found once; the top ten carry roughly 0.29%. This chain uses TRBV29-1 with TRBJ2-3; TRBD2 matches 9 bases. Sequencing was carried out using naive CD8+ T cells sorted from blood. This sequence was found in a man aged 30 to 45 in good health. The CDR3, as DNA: TGCAGCGTGGATAGACTAGCGGAAACAGATACGCAGTATTTT. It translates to CSVDRLAETDTQYF.